A single sample is the source of the 17 T cell receptor beta chains below, sequenced in a study of T cells after yellow fever vaccination. TCRdb analysed the 5' RACE reads with MiXCR anew, one entry per CDR3 protein. The table records about 160,000 distinct CDR3 sequences, about 7% of them present only once. Sequences were derived from CD4+ T cells sorted from PBMCs, sampled about 5 days after the first yellow fever vaccination. The receptor set was obtained from a young man who received the YFV17D yellow fever vaccine.

This clonotype was seen only a few times. The chain couples TRBV4-1 to TRBJ1-5; 8 bases agree with TRBD1. The V segment lost 4 bases and the J segment 7 bases; nucleotides outside the gene matches: 9. Germline assignment: CDR1 MGHRA and CDR2 YSYEKL. The CDR3 extends over 15 amino acids. CDR3: CASSLTQGAGQPQHF. CDR3 in DNA: TGCGCCAGCAGCCTAACCCAGGGGGCTGGGCAGCCCCAGCATTTT.

Comment on this clonotype: With a much larger clone just one base away, this may be a read error. The J gene is TRBJ1-1, the V gene TRBV12-3 or TRBV12-4; D not resolved. The CDR3 is 12 amino acids. This CDR3 reads CASSYSNTGAFF. In DNA, the CDR3 is TGTGCCAGCAGCTACAGTAACACTGGAGCTTTCTTT.

In its sample, this clonotype was seen a few times. V and J are TRBV5-1 and TRBJ2-2, with D perhaps assigned TRBD1 or TRBD2 (5 bases each). CDR3 length: 13 amino acids. V dropped 4 bases and J dropped 5 bases, with 9 bases sitting between them. Germline loops: CDR1 SGHRS, CDR2 YFSETQ. CDR3 in DNA: TGCGCCAGCAGCCCCGAGGGGACCGGGGAGCTGTTTTTT. This sequence encodes CASSPEGTGELFF.

The V call is TRBV7-9, the J call TRBJ1-1, with TRBD1 matching 8 bases. This CDR3 has 14 residues. Trimming cost V 6 bases and J 11 bases; bases outside gene matches: 14. The germline V gene has CDR1 SEHNR and CDR2 FQNEAQ (reference sequence). The CDR3 nucleotides read TGTGCCAGCAGTCCTCACGCCGAAGGGGACAGGGCTTTCTTT. This encodes CASSPHAEGDRAFF.

Many counts were recorded for this clonotype. The chain has TRBV12-3 or TRBV12-4 and TRBJ2-7; D gene unclear. The V end was cut by 6 bases, the J end by 2 bases, with 8 bases between. This CDR3 contains 12 residues. This chain's CDR3 is CASSFLTYEQYF. CDR3 coding DNA: TGTGCCAGCAGCTTCCTCACCTACGAGCAGTACTTC.

There are a few counts of this clonotype. The chain couples TRBV5-1 to TRBJ1-2, with D hard to call. The CDR3 runs to 14 residues. Trimming removed 0 bases from V and 4 bases from J, with 10 bases in between. Per the germline V gene, CDR1 is SGHRS and CDR2 is YFSETQ. CDR3 sequence (DNA): TGCGCCAGCAGCTTGGGAGGCAGACTCTATGGCTACACCTTC. The encoded protein is CASSLGGRLYGYTF.

This clonotype was observed at least ten times. The chain combines TRBV6-5 with TRBJ1-1; D perhaps matches TRBD1 (5 bases). V was shortened by 0 bases and J by 1 base, with 15 bases between the two germline ends. The CDR3 has 17 residues. Per germline, CDR1 MNHEY and CDR2 SVGAGI. The CDR3 reads CASSYSPGRSRNTEAFF. The CDR3 DNA is TGTGCCAGCAGTTACTCTCCGGGACGCAGTCGGAACACTGAAGCTTTCTTT.

The sample holds many counts of this clonotype. The rearrangement joins TRBV5-1 to TRBJ2-5; D unclear. Germline CDR1 reads SGHRS; CDR2 reads YFSETQ. The CDR3 is 16 residues long. Trimming shortened V by 0 bases and J by 2 bases, and 14 bases separated the two germline ends. CDR3 sequence: CASSLGTAPKQETQYF. CDR3 bases: TGCGCCAGCAGCTTGGGAACGGCTCCAAAGCAAGAGACCCAGTACTTC.

This clonotype was counted a few times. The CDR3 spells CASSPGQKGETQYF. The CDR3 bases are TGTGCCAGCTCACCAGGTCAAAAGGGGGAGACCCAGTACTTC. The chain has TRBV18 and TRBJ2-5, with D maybe TRBD1 (5 bases). V was cut by 2 bases and J by 5 bases, with 12 bases left in between. This CDR3 is built from 14 residues. CDR1 KGHSH and CDR2 LQKENI come from the germline V gene.

This chain joins TRBV9 and TRBJ2-3, with 11 bases aligning to TRBD2. Germline V gene data show CDR1 as SGDLS and CDR2 as YYNGEE. The CDR3 loop spans 19 amino acids. Germline trimming cut 3 bases from V and 4 bases from J; bases unmatched to any gene: 16. Written as DNA, the CDR3 is TGTGCCAGCAGCGCAGAACCGATGTCTAGCGGGGGGTACGCAGATACGCAGTATTTT. This codes for CASSAEPMSSGGYADTQYF.

The V and J genes are TRBV7-2 and TRBJ2-5; maybe TRBD2 (5 bases). With 3 bases removed from V and 3 bases from J, the gap between germline ends came to 11 bases. The CDR3 extends over 14 amino acids. Looked up from germline, CDR1 is SGHTA and CDR2 is FQGNSA. The CDR3 spells CASSLNRGEETQYF. The DNA for the CDR3 is TGTGCCAGCAGCTTGAACCGGGGAGAAGAGACCCAGTACTTC.

This clonotype was picked up many times. The chain combines TRBV2 with TRBJ2-2, with D maybe TRBD1 (6 bases). Trimming took 0 bases from V and 7 from J, leaving 9 bases between them. The CDR3 is 14 residues long. Germline CDR1 reads SNHLY; CDR2 reads FYNNEI. The CDR3 sequence: CASSEARGFGELFF. Written as DNA, the CDR3 is TGTGCCAGCAGTGAAGCGAGGGGGTTCGGGGAGCTGTTTTTT. The full variable domain, with the rest looked up from reference TRBV2 and TRBJ2-2, is EPEVTQTPSHQVTQMGQEVILRCVPISNHLYFYWYRQILGQKVEFLVSFYNNEISEKSEIFDDQFSVERPDGSNFTLKIRSTKLEDSAMYFCASSEARGFGELFFGEGSRLTVL.

This clonotype was seen at least ten times. The rearrangement links TRBV3-1 to TRBJ2-5; TRBD1 agrees at 9 bases. Trimming took 4 bases from V and 5 from J; bases not matched to a gene: 5. Germline-derived CDR1 and CDR2 are LGHDT and YNNKEL (reference sequence). CDR3 length: 14 residues. CDR3 DNA: TGTGCCAGCAGCCTTGGACAGGGGTCCGAGACCCAGTACTTC. Translating it yields CASSLGQGSETQYF.

This clonotype was counted many times. The gene calls are TRBV4-3 and TRBJ2-5, with TRBD2 matching over 11 bases. After removal of 2 bases from V and 1 base from J, the junction contained 3 bases not matched to a gene. Looked up from germline, CDR1 is LGHNA and CDR2 is YSLEER. CDR3 length: 16 residues. In DNA form, the CDR3 reads TGCGCCAGCAGCCAACTAGCGGGGGGAAGCCAAGAGACCCAGTACTTC. Amino acids: CASSQLAGGSQETQYF.

This clonotype was seen more than once but under ten times. This chain links TRBV6-5 with TRBJ2-5, with D possibly TRBD2 on 5 matching bases. The germline gives CDR1 MNHEY, CDR2 SVGAGI. V lost 5 bases, J lost 5 bases, and 18 bases lay in between. The CDR3 runs to 15 residues. The CDR3: CASSSRLASGETQYF. DNA of the CDR3: TGTGCCAGCAGTAGCCGTCTAGCATCCGGGGAGACCCAGTACTTC.

The V call is TRBV18, the J call TRBJ1-1; D not resolved. The CDR3 runs to 14 residues. Germline CDR1 and CDR2: KGHSH and LQKENI. Trimming cost V 2 bases and J 1 base, with 8 bases left between them. The CDR3 sequence is CASSPGLSNTEAFF. Here the CDR3 DNA reads TGTGCCAGCTCACCAGGACTTTCGAACACTGAAGCTTTCTTT.

V and J are TRBV12-3 or TRBV12-4 and TRBJ1-1, with unresolved D. V was pared by 2 bases and J by 9 bases, with 10 bases between. The CDR3 runs 12 residues. CDR3 sequence: CASSLKDLQAFF. In nucleotides, the CDR3 is TGTGCCAGCAGTTTAAAAGATCTCCAAGCTTTCTTT.